This entry concerns a single TCR beta chain. The germline V and J ends were trimmed by 1 base and 6 bases, with 11 bases remaining between them. The germline CDR1 and CDR2 sequences are SGHTA and FQGNSA. This CDR3 is built from 14 residues. This entry is derived from a study of blood T cell repertoires in COVID-19. Exposed enrollees encountered a COVID-19 case at some point within 2 weeks before study entry. TCRdb's table, derived via immunoSEQ multiplex PCR, lists solely in-frame clones and lacks some. The top ten clones hold about 2.9% of a sample with around 270,000 clones, approximately 88% of them seen once.

Sequences were obtained from PBMCs or T cells enriched from blood (not recorded which). This TCR came from a woman aged 40-49 years who had been exposed to COVID-19. This chain joins TRBV7-2 and TRBJ2-3; a weak D match, TRBD2 (6 bases). Here the CDR3 reads CASSLGGVRDTQYF. The CDR3 DNA sequence: TGTGCCAGCAGCTTAGGCGGGGTCCGGGATACGCAGTATTTT.